This T cell receptor beta chain derives from a study of T cell repertoires and Cas9 in healthy adults. As for the study in general: Characterization of SpCas9-reactive CD4 and CD8 T cells covered multi-effector potency, cytotoxicity and lineage.

Method: immunoSEQ multiplex PCR; TCRdb's copy keeps in-frame clones and lacks some. The repertoire has tens of thousands of clones, 90% of them found once; the top ten carry 0.6% to 0.8%. Points from the study as a whole: In vitro, SpCas9-reactive Tregs were reported to curb effector T cell proliferation and function.

Comment on this clone: Its matching antigen is unknown.

The CDR3 loop spans 13 amino acids. The germline gives CDR1 SNHLY, CDR2 FYNNEI. Trimming left V 6 bases short and J 1 base short, with 7 bases between. This chain uses TRBV2 with TRBJ1-5; D gene uncertain. This sequence was found in a human donor in good health. Sequenced input: CD4+ effector T cells (CD127+, CD25-, CD137-, CD154-) from PBMCs; culture status not recorded. CDR3: CASRDTSNQPQHF. As DNA, the CDR3 is TGTGCCAGCAGAGACACGAGCAATCAGCCCCAGCATTTT.